The present T cell receptor (beta chain) was sequenced within a study of blood T cell repertoires in COVID-19. Whole-study context: Italy, Spain and the United States were the sources of the convalescent and acute COVID-19 samples. T cells, B-cell-depleted T cells, or PBMCs provided the cDNA or gDNA that served as material.

In the study's own analysis: Estimation of nucleated cell counts relied on the amplification of reference gene primers. Clones were sequenced by immunoSEQ multiplex PCR, and TCRdb holds only the in-frame ones, with some missing. The DNA was the basis for D and trimming; V, J and clone size are from that table. The sample has 120,000 or so clones, about 92% seen once. V was clipped by 3 bases and J by 4 bases; unmatched bases: 0. This CDR3 has 14 amino acids. Germline CDR1 and CDR2: SGHDN and FVKESK. V usage is TRBV14 and J usage is TRBJ2-5; TRBD2 matches at 12 bases. This clonotype originated in a middle-aged man with active COVID-19. The material sequenced was peripheral blood. The CDR3 loop reads CASSQGLAGETQYF. The CDR3 DNA is TGTGCCAGCAGCCAGGGACTAGCGGGAGAGACCCAGTACTTC.